This T cell receptor beta chain was recovered during a study of T-cell memory formation after mild COVID-19. Libraries for TCRalpha and TCRbeta carried sample barcodes and unique molecular identifiers via 5'RACE. TCRdb itself ran the 5' RACE reads through MiXCR, one entry per CDR3 protein. The sample holds around 12,000 distinct CDR3 sequences; more than 14% are singletons and the top ten take roughly 55%. This clonotype was detected ten times or more. The CDR3 sequence is 14 residues long. V was cut by 5 bases and J by 1 base, with 12 bases left in between. The TCR comes from a man aged 18 to 30 who had mild COVID-19 (a few samples of this study predate the infection). Cell type and time point are not known. The sequenced sample was PBMCs or a T cell subset sorted from them (not recorded which). V is TRBV12-3 or TRBV12-4 and J is TRBJ2-7, with D perhaps TRBD2 (6 bases). As DNA, the CDR3 is TGTGCCAGCAGTCGGGGGTCGAGGTCCTACGAGCAGTACTTC. Its translation is CASSRGSRSYEQYF.